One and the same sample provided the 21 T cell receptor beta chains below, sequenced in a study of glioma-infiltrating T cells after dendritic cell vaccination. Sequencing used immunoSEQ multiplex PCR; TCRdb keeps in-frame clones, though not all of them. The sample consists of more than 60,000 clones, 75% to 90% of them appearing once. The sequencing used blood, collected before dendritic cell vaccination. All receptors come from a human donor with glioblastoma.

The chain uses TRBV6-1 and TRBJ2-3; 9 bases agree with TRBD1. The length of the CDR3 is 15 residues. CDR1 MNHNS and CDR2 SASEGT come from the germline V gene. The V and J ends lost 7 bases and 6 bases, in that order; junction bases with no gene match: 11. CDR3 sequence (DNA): TGTGCCAGCACCAAAGAGGTCGGACAGGGGGATACGCAGTATTTT. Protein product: CASTKEVGQGDTQYF.

CDR3 nucleotides: TGTGCCAGCAGTTACTCTAGCTCTGGCACCGGGGAGCTGTTTTTT. Amino acid sequence: CASSYSSSGTGELFF. The V gene is TRBV6-5, the J gene TRBJ2-2; D is unclear. This CDR3 has 15 residues. Germline CDR1 is MNHEY and CDR2 is SVGAGI. With 0 bases removed from V and 4 bases from J, the gap between germline ends came to 9 bases.

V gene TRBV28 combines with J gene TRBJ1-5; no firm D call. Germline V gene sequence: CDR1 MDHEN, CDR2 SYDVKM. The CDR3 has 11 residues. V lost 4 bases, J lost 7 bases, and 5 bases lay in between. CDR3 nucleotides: TGTGCCAGCAGTTCGGTGCAGCCCCAGCATTTT. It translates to CASSSVQPQHF. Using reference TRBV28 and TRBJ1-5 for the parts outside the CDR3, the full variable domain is DVKVTQSSRYLVKRTGEKVFLECVQDMDHENMFWYRQDPGLGLRLIYFSYDVKMKEKGDIPEGYSVSREKKERFSLILESASTNQTSMYLCASSSVQPQHFGDGTRLSIL.

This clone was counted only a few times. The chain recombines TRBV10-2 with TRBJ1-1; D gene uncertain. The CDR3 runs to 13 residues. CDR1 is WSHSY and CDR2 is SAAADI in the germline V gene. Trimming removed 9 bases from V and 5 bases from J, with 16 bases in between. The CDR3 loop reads CASTGSLGTEAFF. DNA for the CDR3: TGCGCCAGTACGGGGAGCCTGGGGACTGAAGCTTTCTTT.

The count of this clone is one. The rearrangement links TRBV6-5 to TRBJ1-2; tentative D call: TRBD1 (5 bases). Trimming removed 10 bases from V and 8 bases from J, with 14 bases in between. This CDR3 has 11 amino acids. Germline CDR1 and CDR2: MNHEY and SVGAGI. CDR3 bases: TGTGCCACCAATCAGGGATGGGGCTACACCTTC. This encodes CATNQGWGYTF.

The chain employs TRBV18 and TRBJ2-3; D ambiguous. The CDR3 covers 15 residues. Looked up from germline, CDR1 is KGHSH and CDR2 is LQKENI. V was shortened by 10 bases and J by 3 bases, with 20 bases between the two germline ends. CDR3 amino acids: CATSPRVLSTDTQYF. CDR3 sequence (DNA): TGTGCCACCTCCCCCCGGGTTCTCTCAACAGATACGCAGTATTTT.

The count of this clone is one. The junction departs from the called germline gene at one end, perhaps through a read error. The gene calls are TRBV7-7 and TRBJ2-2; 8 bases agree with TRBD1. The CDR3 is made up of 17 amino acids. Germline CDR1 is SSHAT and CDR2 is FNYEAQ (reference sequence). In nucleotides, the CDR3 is TGTGCTAGCAGCCCAAATCAGGGGGCGAGGGGCACCGGGGAGCTGTTTTTT. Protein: CASSPNQGARGTGELFF.

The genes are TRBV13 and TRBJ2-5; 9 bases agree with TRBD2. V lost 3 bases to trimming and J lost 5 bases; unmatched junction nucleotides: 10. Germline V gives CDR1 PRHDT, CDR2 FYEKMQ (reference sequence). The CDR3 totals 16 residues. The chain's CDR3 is CASSFVGGGARETQYF. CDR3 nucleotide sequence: TGTGCCAGCAGCTTTGTTGGCGGGGGGGCGAGGGAGACCCAGTACTTC.

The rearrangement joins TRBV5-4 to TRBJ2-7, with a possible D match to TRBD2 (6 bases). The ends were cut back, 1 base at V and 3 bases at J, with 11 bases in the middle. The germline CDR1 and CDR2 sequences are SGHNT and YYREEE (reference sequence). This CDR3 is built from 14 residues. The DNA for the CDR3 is TGTGCCAGCAGCTTGATGGGGGGAGGCTACGAGCAGTACTTC. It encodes CASSLMGGGYEQYF.

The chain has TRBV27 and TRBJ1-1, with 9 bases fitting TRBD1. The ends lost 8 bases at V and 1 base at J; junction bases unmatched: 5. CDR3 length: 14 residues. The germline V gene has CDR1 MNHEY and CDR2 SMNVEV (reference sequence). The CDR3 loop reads CASGTGWENTEAFF. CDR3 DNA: TGTGCCAGCGGGACAGGGTGGGAGAACACTGAAGCTTTCTTT.

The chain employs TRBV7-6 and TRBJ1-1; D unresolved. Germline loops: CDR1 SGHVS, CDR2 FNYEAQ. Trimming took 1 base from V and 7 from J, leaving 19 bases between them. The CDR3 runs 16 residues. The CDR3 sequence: CASSLDGIYMNGEAFF. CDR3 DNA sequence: TGTGCCAGCAGCTTAGACGGGATCTACATGAACGGTGAAGCTTTCTTT.

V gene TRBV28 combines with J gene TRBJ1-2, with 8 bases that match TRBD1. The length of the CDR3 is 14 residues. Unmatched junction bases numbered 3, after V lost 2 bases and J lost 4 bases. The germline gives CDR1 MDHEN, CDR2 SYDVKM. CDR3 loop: CASSLQGAGYGYTF. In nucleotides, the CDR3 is TGTGCCAGCAGTTTACAGGGGGCTGGCTATGGCTACACCTTC.

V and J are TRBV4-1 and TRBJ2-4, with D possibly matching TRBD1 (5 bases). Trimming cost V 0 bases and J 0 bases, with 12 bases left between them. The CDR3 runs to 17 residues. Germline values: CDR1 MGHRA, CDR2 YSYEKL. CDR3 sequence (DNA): TGCGCCAGCAGCCAAGAGTTCGCGACAGTAGCCAAAAACATTCAGTACTTC. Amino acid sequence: CASSQEFATVAKNIQYF.

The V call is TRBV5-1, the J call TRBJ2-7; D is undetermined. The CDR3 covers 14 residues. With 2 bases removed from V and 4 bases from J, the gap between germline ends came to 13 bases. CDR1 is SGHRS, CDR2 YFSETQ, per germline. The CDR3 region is CASSFTTDLYEQYF. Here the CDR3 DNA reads TGCGCCAGCAGCTTCACTACCGACTTGTACGAGCAGTACTTC.

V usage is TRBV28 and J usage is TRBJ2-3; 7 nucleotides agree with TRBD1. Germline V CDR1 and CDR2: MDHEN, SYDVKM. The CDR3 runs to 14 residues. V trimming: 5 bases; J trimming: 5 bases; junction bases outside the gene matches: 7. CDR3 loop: CASSPVGGQDTQYF. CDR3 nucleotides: TGTGCCAGCAGTCCGGTAGGGGGCCAAGATACGCAGTATTTT.

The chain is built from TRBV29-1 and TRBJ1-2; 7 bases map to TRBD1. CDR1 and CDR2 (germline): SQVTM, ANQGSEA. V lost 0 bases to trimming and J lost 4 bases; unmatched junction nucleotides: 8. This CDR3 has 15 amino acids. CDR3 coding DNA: TGCAGCGTTGAAGATCCTGACAGGGCTTCCTATGGCTACACCTTC. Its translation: CSVEDPDRASYGYTF.

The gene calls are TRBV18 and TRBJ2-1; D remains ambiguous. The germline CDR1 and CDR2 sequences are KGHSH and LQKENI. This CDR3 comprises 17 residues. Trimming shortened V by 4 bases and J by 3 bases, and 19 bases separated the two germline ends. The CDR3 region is CASSLRPPSSRYNEQFF. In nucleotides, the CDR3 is TGTGCCAGCTCACTACGTCCCCCCTCAAGCCGCTACAATGAGCAGTTCTTC.

CDR3 in DNA: TGTGCCAGCATCCCCGAGGGTAGCGGGGGTTCAGGGGAGCTGTTTTTT. Translating it yields CASIPEGSGGSGELFF. The chain joins TRBV28 to TRBJ2-2; TRBD2 aligns across 9 bases. There are 16 residues in the CDR3. Germline V CDR1 and CDR2: MDHEN, SYDVKM. After removal of 7 bases from V and 8 bases from J, the junction contained 14 bases not matched to a gene.

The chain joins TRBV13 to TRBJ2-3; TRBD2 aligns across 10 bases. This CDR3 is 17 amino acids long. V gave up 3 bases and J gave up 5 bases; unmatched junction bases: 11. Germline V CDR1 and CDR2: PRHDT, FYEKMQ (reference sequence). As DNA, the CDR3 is TGTGCCAGCAGCTTGGCTAGCGGGGGCCAGTGGGTAGATACGCAGTATTTT. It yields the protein CASSLASGGQWVDTQYF.

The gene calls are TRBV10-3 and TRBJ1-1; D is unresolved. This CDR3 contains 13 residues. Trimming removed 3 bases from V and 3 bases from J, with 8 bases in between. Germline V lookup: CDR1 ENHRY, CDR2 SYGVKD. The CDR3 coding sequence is TGTGCCATCAGTGACGGGGATTACACTGAAGCTTTCTTT. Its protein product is CAISDGDYTEAFF.

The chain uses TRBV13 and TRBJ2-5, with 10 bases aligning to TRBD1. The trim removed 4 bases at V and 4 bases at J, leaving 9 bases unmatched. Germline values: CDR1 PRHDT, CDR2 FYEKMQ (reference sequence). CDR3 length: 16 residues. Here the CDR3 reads CASSCERDRGRETQYF. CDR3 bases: TGTGCCAGCAGCTGCGAGCGGGACAGGGGACGAGAGACCCAGTACTTC. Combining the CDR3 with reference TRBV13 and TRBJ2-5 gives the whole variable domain AAGVIQSPRHLIKEKRETATLKCYPIPRHDTVYWYQQGPGQDPQFLISFYEKMQSDKGSIPDRFSAQQFSDYHSELNMSSLELGDSALYFCASSCERDRGRETQYFGPGTRLLVL.